These T cell receptor beta chains were read from a single sample in a study of control samples from healthy donors and cancer patients. Measured with immunoSEQ multiplex PCR; TCRdb has only the in-frame clones, and not every one. The sample includes fewer than 500,000 clones, 80% to 95% of them seen just once. Sequenced input: PBMCs. The receptors were gathered from a middle-aged man with head and neck cancer. Both conserved end residues are part of each CDR3. The D gene is left open where the match is weak. Clone sizes are given selectively: once, few, many, or a class where the clone is expanded.

clone size: .; V gene: TRBV6-2/TRBV6-3; J gene: TRBJ2-1; D gene: TRBD2; CDR3 protein: CASSYRLAGLRGYNEQFF; CDR3 DNA: TGTGCCAGCAGTTACAGACTAGCGGGGCTCAGGGGCTACAATGAGCAGTTCTTC
clone size: .; V gene: TRBV4-2; J gene: TRBJ1-2; D gene: .; CDR3 protein: CASSQPREASYGYTF; CDR3 DNA: TGTGCCAGCAGCCAACCAAGAGAGGCCAGCTATGGCTACACCTTC
clone size: .; V gene: TRBV7-3; J gene: TRBJ2-5; D gene: .; CDR3 protein: CASSQSSQETQYF; CDR3 DNA: TGTGCCAGCAGCCAGTCCTCGCAAGAGACCCAGTACTTC
clone size: .; V gene: TRBV19; J gene: TRBJ1-1; D gene: .; CDR3 protein: CASSPGQIVPEAFF; CDR3 DNA: TGTGCCAGTAGTCCGGGACAAATTGTTCCTGAAGCTTTCTTT
clone size: .; V gene: TRBV15; J gene: TRBJ2-5; D gene: .; CDR3 protein: CATSRGGAQETQYF; CDR3 DNA: TGTGCCACCAGCAGAGGTGGAGCCCAAGAGACCCAGTACTTC
clone size: .; V gene: TRBV19; J gene: TRBJ2-1; D gene: TRBD2; CDR3 protein: CASRTSGGGNEQFF; CDR3 DNA: TGTGCCAGCCGGACTAGCGGGGGGGGAAATGAGCAGTTCTTC
clone size: .; V gene: TRBV7-2; J gene: TRBJ2-7; D gene: .; CDR3 protein: CASSLAGSRVYEQYF; CDR3 DNA: TGTGCCAGCAGCTTAGCAGGGTCCAGGGTCTACGAGCAGTACTTC
clone size: .; V gene: TRBV18; J gene: TRBJ2-7; D gene: .; CDR3 protein: CASSPPVGVDKVEQYF; CDR3 DNA: TGTGCCAGCTCACCACCAGTAGGGGTAGATAAGGTCGAGCAGTACTTC
clone size: .; V gene: TRBV28; J gene: TRBJ1-2; D gene: TRBD1; CDR3 protein: CASSSTRTGSGYTF; CDR3 DNA: TGTGCCAGCAGTTCTACTCGGACAGGGAGTGGCTACACCTTC
clone size: .; V gene: TRBV19; J gene: TRBJ2-7; D gene: TRBD1; CDR3 protein: CASSRQGQGPYEQYF; CDR3 DNA: TGTGCCAGTTCACGCCAGGGACAGGGGCCCTACGAGCAGTACTTC
clone size: .; V gene: TRBV7-3; J gene: TRBJ2-1; D gene: .; CDR3 protein: CASSSLSYNEQFF; CDR3 DNA: TGTGCCAGCAGCTCCCTATCTTACAATGAGCAGTTCTTC
clone size: once; V gene: TRBV6-5; J gene: TRBJ2-3; D gene: .; CDR3 protein: CASSWDTVADTQYF; CDR3 DNA: TGTGCCAGCAGCTGGGATACTGTGGCAGATACGCAGTATTTT
clone size: .; V gene: TRBV6-5; J gene: TRBJ1-1; D gene: TRBD1; CDR3 protein: CASNLGTDGTEAFF; CDR3 DNA: TGTGCCAGCAATCTGGGGACAGACGGCACTGAAGCTTTCTTT